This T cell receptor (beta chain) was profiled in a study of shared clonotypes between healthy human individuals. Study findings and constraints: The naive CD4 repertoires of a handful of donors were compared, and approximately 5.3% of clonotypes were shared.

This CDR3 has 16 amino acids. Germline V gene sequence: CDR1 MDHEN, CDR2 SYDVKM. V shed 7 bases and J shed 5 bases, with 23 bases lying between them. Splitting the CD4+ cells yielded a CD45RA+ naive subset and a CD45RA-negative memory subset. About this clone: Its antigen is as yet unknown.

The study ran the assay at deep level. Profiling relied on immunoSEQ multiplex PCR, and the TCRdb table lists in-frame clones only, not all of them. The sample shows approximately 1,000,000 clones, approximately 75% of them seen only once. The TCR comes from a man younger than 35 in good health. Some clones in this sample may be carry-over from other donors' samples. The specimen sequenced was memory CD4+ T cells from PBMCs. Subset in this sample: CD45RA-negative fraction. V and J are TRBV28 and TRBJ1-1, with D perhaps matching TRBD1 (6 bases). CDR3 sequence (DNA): TGTGCCAGCATCGGACCACAGGGAAGCCGGAAGACTGAAGCTTTCTTT. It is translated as CASIGPQGSRKTEAFF.